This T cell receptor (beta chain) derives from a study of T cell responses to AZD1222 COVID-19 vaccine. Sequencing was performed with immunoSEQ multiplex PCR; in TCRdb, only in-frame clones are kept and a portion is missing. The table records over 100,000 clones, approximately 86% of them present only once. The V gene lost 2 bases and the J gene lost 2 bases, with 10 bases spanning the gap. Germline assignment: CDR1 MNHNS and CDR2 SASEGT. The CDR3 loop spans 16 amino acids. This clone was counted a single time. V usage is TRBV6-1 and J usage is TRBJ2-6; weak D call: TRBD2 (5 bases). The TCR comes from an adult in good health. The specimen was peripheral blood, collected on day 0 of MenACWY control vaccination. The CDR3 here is CASSERESAGANVLTF. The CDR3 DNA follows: TGTGCCAGCAGTGAAAGGGAGAGCGCTGGGGCCAACGTCCTGACTTTC.